These 8 T cell receptor beta chains came from one sample sequenced in a study of T-cell reconstitution after alpha-beta-depleted transplantation in children. It was with unique molecular identifiers that the TCRbeta library was prepared. Each CDR3 protein is one row after TCRdb ran MiXCR on the PCR reads. The table lists around 240,000 distinct CDR3 sequences, approximately 9.9% of them singletons. The sequenced sample was PBMCs from the stem cell graft donor, obtained from the stem cell graft. These receptors came from a human donor who donated a stem cell graft to a child with SCID.

In its sample, this clonotype was seen many times. This sequence joins TRBV6-6 and TRBJ1-5; TRBD1 aligns across 8 bases. Losses at the gene ends were 10 bases for V and 4 bases for J; bases not matched to a gene: 3. Germline CDR1 and CDR2: MNHNY and SVGAGI (reference sequence). CDR3 length: 12 amino acids. The CDR3 region has the DNA TGTGCCACAGGACAGGGTAATCAGCCCCAGCATTTT. It codes for CATGQGNQPQHF.

This clonotype turned up a few times. The chain links TRBV5-6 to TRBJ1-2; possible D gene TRBD1, 5 bases. The CDR3 is 15 residues long. The V gene lost 4 bases and the J gene lost 4 bases, with 17 bases spanning the gap. Germline V gene sequence: CDR1 SGHDT, CDR2 YYEEEE. CDR3 bases: TGTGCCAGCAGCCCACGGGGGAGGGGCCCCTATGGCTACACCTTC. It codes for CASSPRGRGPYGYTF.

This clonotype was found many times. The chain uses TRBV29-1 and TRBJ2-1; the D gene is possibly TRBD1 (5 bases). The CDR3 covers 15 residues. Per germline, CDR1 SQVTM and CDR2 ANQGSEA. V dropped 7 bases and J dropped 0 bases, with 16 bases sitting between them. The CDR3, as DNA: TGCAGCGCCAAGGGGCTATCGAGCTCCTACAATGAGCAGTTCTTC. This translates into CSAKGLSSSYNEQFF.

This clonotype has at least ten counts. The chain couples TRBV4-1 to TRBJ1-5, with 7 bases identical to TRBD1. CDR1 is MGHRA, CDR2 YSYEKL, per germline. V lost 3 bases to trimming and J lost 8 bases; unmatched junction nucleotides: 4. This CDR3 spans 13 amino acids. The CDR3 is CASSQGQKKPQHF. The DNA for the CDR3 is TGCGCCAGCAGCCAGGGACAGAAGAAGCCCCAGCATTTT.

This clonotype was detected ten times or more. J is TRBJ1-2 and V is TRBV27; 9 positions agree with TRBD1. This CDR3 has 13 amino acids. Losses at the gene ends were 2 bases for V and 8 bases for J; bases not matched to a gene: 3. The germline gives CDR1 MNHEY, CDR2 SMNVEV (reference sequence). CDR3 nucleotide sequence: TGTGCCAGCAGTTTAAAGGGACAGGGCGGCTACACCTTC. This sequence encodes CASSLKGQGGYTF.

This clonotype was seen only once. This chain joins TRBV12-3 or TRBV12-4 and TRBJ1-1; no reliable D call. The CDR3 runs to 16 residues. Trimming pared 6 bases from V and 0 bases from J, leaving 17 bases between. CDR3 in amino acids: CASSPETKSMNTEAFF. For the CDR3, the DNA is TGTGCCAGCAGCCCCGAGACCAAATCGATGAACACTGAAGCTTTCTTT.

There are many counts of this clonotype. The rearrangement uses TRBV5-6 and TRBJ2-7, with 9 bases matching TRBD1. V shed 3 bases and J 5 bases; nucleotides not matched to a gene: 6. This CDR3 is built from 14 residues. Germline V gene lookup returns CDR1 SGHDT and CDR2 YYEEEE. CDR3 amino acids: CASSYGTGYHEQYF. In DNA form, the CDR3 reads TGTGCCAGCAGCTACGGGACAGGGTACCACGAGCAGTACTTC.

The chain links TRBV20-1 to TRBJ1-5, with unresolved D. Germline assignment: CDR1 DFQATT and CDR2 SNEGSKA (reference sequence). The CDR3 sequence is 13 residues long. The germline V and J ends were trimmed by 6 bases and 5 bases, with 14 bases remaining between them. The CDR3 DNA sequence: TGCAGTGCCGGGGATCGTACGGATCAGCCCCAGCATTTT. Residues: CSAGDRTDQPQHF.